One T cell receptor (beta chain) is described in this entry. Its specificity is unknown. This entry belongs to a study of CXCR3-negative and CXCR3-positive naive CD8 T cells. Points from the study as a whole: After cryopreservation, CXCR3 expression dropped partially; most assays used fresh PBMCs.

UMI-labeled 5' RACE TRB cDNA libraries were prepared from the cells. TCRdb reworked the 5' RACE reads into one entry per CDR3 protein, no DNA. The table for this sample gives 75,000 to 95,000 distinct CDR3 sequences. The CDR3 loop spans 15 amino acids. Per the germline V gene, CDR1 is MNHEY and CDR2 is SVGEGT. This rearrangement joins TRBV6-2 or TRBV6-3 to TRBJ1-4. Sequencing input: naive CXCR3- CD8+ T cells from blood. Subset noted: CD45RO-CCR7+CD27+CD95- naive CD8+ T cells lacking CXCR3 (TNR3-). This receptor was identified in a human donor in good health. Some clones in this sample may be carry-over from other donors' samples. The CDR3 sequence is CASSYSDYEGEKLFF.